The clone carrying this T cell receptor (beta chain) was seen more than once but under ten times. Its antigen is not known. Time point in this sample: pre-sensitization, week 0. Sample treatment: therapeutic diphenylcyclopropenone sensitization with weekly scalp DPC. The data belong to a study of human T cells and chemical hapten exposure. Study-wide context: TCR yields per sample varied mostly from small pooled library volume differences.

From the RACE reads, TCRdb called clonotypes with MiXCR, one entry per CDR3 protein. The repertoire holds about 180,000 distinct CDR3 sequences, with just under 30% as singletons. The ends were cut back, 4 bases at V and 8 bases at J, with 9 bases in the middle. CDR1 and CDR2 from the germline V gene are LGHNA and YSLEER. The CDR3 is 13 amino acids. Whole-study results and caveats: Following DPC sensitization, TCRs present above 1 in 1000 frequency showed no change.

This clonotype was sampled from a woman in her thirties with alopecia areata. Some clones in this sample may be carry-over from other donors' samples. The chain has TRBV4-3 and TRBJ1-6; D not resolved. Material: whole blood, obtained in connection with sensitization to the hapten diphenylcyclopropenone (DPC). The CDR3 region has the DNA TGCGCCAGCAGCCGAATCAGAGATTCACCCCTCCACTTT. Amino acid sequence: CASSRIRDSPLHF.